The source of this TCR beta chain is a study of T cell responses to AZD1222 COVID-19 vaccine (dated by TCRdb to the early 2020s). In terms of the full investigation: Because spike-specific TCR depth and breadth did not differ between the two schedules, AZD1222 recipients who got a second dose at roughly 4 weeks were pooled with those who got a second dose at roughly 12 weeks. TCR sequencing covered some 240 trial participants: 207 given two doses of AZD1222 and 26 given two doses of MenACWY control vaccine. Trial participants were enrolled by age into subgroups of 18-55, 56-69 and 70-plus years, and around 150, 29 and 61 TCR-sequenced participants, respectively, were included in these subgroups. Summary of the overall study and its limitations: Epitopes outside the regions mutated in the B.1.351 and B.1.1.7 variants were reportedly recognized by nearly half of the unique spike-specific TCRs. In the small 56-69-year group, the increase in depth fell short of significance, most likely because of low power. The vaccine-associated CD4 TCRs covered the entire spike protein, and the dominant responses fell in regions 160-218 and 743-854. Because no samples from the day 14 peak response were available, repertoires could be characterized only after the peak T cell response. After two AZD1222 doses, spike-specific TCR breadth and depth were significantly higher than at day 0 and than in MenACWY recipients. Participants were mostly white British and included more females than males, and it was suggested by the authors that clonal diversity may have been underestimated. Conclusions about previously exposed vaccinees are limited because only a handful of AZD1222 recipients were SARS-CoV-2 seropositive at baseline.

At the junction V is shortened by 1 base and J by 2 bases, with 6 bases in between. As encoded in the germline V gene (reference sequence), CDR1 is LNHNV while CDR2 is YYDKDF. Reading from cysteine to phenylalanine, the CDR3 counts 14 amino acids. Just CDR3 DNA is preserved here, 42 bases in frame from base 1. The CDR3 regions of human TCRbeta chains were analyzed by immunosequencing. As for how the authors treated the data: Repertoire TCRs were matched against a reference library of SARS-CoV-2-specific TCRs generated with the MIRA antigen-specificity platform. Breadth was defined as the fraction of unique TCRs that were SARS-CoV-2-associated, and depth was defined as the fraction of total T cells that were SARS-CoV-2-associated. Using the MIRA data, each spike-specific TCR was mapped to the spike region that the TCR reacts to and placed in a CD4 or CD8 class. Log10-transformed breadth and depth values were compared by one-way ANOVA with Sidak's multiple comparisons tests. Imported from immuneACCESS, the table was reduced by TCRdb to in-frame sequences with V and J called. These copies leave out some clones; in studies compared against another copy, an unresolved V gene accounts for under half, and the cause of the remainder is not known. V and J calls and clone size come straight from that table; D and trimming were deduced from the DNA. For this sample there are some 71,000 clones; over 80% appear just once. The ten most abundant clones make up over 8% of the sample.

In regard to this clone: This receptor's antigen is unknown. It has no much larger one-base neighbor in the sample; base qualities were not kept.

In light of the paper, this sample's time point label describes: baseline before first vaccination. The vaccinee samples were drawn from two UK trials, COV001 and COV002, one of which was a single-blind randomized controlled phase 2/3 trial testing AZD1222 (ChAdOx1 nCoV-19) in healthy adults. For TCRbeta chain sequencing, PBMC samples from trial participants were taken at day 0 and at day 28 after the second dose. The chain was built from TRBV15 and TRBJ1-3; there is no confident call for the D gene. Sequenced here: peripheral blood, sampled on day 0 of AZD1222 vaccination. This TCR was recovered from an adult in good health. The base sequence is TGTGCCACCAGCAGAGTAGGAGCTGGAAACACCATATATTTT. The resulting protein is CATSRVGAGNTIYF.